This TCR beta chain stems from a study of T cells in Graves' hyperthyroidism and ophthalmopathy. From germline, CDR1 is LGHNA and CDR2 YNFKEQ. With 4 bases clipped from V and 4 bases from J, the junction kept 9 bases outside the gene matches. The CDR3 is 17 amino acids. Amplification of TCR beta CDR3 regions used RNA as the template. In the first-round RT-PCR of the TCR CDR3, the HTBI primer set was used. TCRdb fed the multiplex PCR reads into MiXCR, producing one record per CDR3 protein. The sample includes approximately 560,000 distinct CDR3 sequences, 35% to 55% of them seen just once. Hyperthyroidism had been newly diagnosed in patients aged 18 to 65, and its duration was under 2 months.

The J gene is TRBJ2-5, the V gene TRBV4-2; 13 bases match TRBD2. This TCR was recovered from a woman younger than 30 with Graves' hyperthyroidism. Specimen: peripheral blood or thyroid tissue (not recorded which). CDR3 region: CASSLTWGLAGTETQYF. The CDR3 nucleotides are TGTGCCAGCAGCCTGACATGGGGACTAGCGGGAACAGAGACCCAGTACTTC.